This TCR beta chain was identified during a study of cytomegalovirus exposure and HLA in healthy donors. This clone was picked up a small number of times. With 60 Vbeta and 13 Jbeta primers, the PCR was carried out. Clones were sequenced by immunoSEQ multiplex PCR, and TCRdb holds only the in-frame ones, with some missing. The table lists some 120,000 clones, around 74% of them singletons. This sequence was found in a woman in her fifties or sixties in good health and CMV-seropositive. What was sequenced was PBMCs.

The CDR3 coding sequence is TGTGCCAGCAGACTCGACAGCCTGGGCGAACTGTTTTTT. This sequence encodes CASRLDSLGELFF. The chain uses TRBV2 and TRBJ1-4; D is perhaps TRBD1 (5 bases). From germline, CDR1 is SNHLY and CDR2 FYNNEI. The CDR3 extends over 13 amino acids. Trimming left V 6 bases short and J 12 bases short, with 17 bases between. Drawing the rest from reference TRBV2 and TRBJ1-4, the complete variable domain is EPEVTQTPSHQVTQMGQEVILRCVPISNHLYFYWYRQILGQKVEFLVSFYNNEISEKSEIFDDQFSVERPDGSNFTLKIRSTKLEDSAMYFCASRLDSLGELFFGSGTQLSVL.